This T cell receptor (beta chain) was captured in a study of T cell responses to AZD1222 COVID-19 vaccine. Study results and limitations: White British people made up most donors, females outnumbered males, and clonal diversity was possibly underestimated. Mapped onto spike, vaccine-associated CD4 TCRs spanned it and were dominant at 160-218 and 743-854.

CDR3 length equals 15 residues. Per germline, CDR1 SGHDT and CDR2 YYEEEE. J was trimmed by 2 bases and V by 3 bases; bases with no gene match: 4. Measured with immunoSEQ multiplex PCR; TCRdb has only the in-frame clones, and not every one. The profile shows 150,000 to 200,000 clones, over 90% of them singletons. This clone was observed a single time. The antigen is not known. The clonotype was recovered from an adult in good health. The rearrangement uses TRBV5-6 and TRBJ1-2; 10 bases are a match to TRBD1. Sequenced here: peripheral blood, sampled on day 0 of AZD1222 vaccination. CDR3 sequence reads: CASSSWTGGNYGYTF. As DNA, the CDR3 is TGTGCCAGCAGCTCGTGGACAGGGGGAAACTATGGCTACACCTTC.